This T cell receptor (beta chain) came from a study of blood T cell repertoires in COVID-19. With V trimmed by 5 bases and J by 0 bases, 7 bases remained unmatched. Germline CDR1 is SGHAT and CDR2 is FQNNGV. CDR3 length equals 16 residues. Method: immunoSEQ multiplex PCR; TCRdb's copy keeps in-frame clones and lacks some. There are about 150,000 clones in the sample; almost 85% occur only once, and 3% to 3.5% lies in the top ten. The V call is TRBV11-2, the J call TRBJ1-3; TRBD1 agrees at 7 bases. The specimen sequenced was PBMCs or T cells enriched from blood (not recorded which). This TCR derives from a woman between 45 and 65 years old with acute COVID-19. The CDR3: CASSPETGLSGNTIYF. CDR3 in DNA: TGTGCCAGCAGCCCGGAGACAGGGCTCTCTGGAAACACCATATATTTT.